These 21 T cell receptor beta chains originate from one sample sequenced in a study of T cells in tumors after PD-1 blockade (dated by TCRdb to 2018 to 2020). This sample's time point label indicates: after anti-PD-1 therapy. Receptors were amplified or captured by the immunoSEQ multiplex PCR assay. TCRdb took over this immuneACCESS table, retaining in-frame rearrangements with V and J assigned. Such tables are incomplete; in checked studies, under half of the missing clones stem from an unresolved V gene, and the remainder is unexplained. The sample table holds 30,000 to 35,000 clones, of which 55% to 80% were seen once. Around 43% of the sample is taken by the ten largest. The sequenced sample was PBMCs, obtained after anti-PD-1 treatment. Every receptor here comes from a human donor with basal cell carcinoma.

This chain connects TRBV7-3 to TRBJ2-1; D not certain. Germline values: CDR1 SGHTA, CDR2 FQGTGA. The CDR3 has 16 residues. The ends were cut back, 1 base at V and 8 bases at J, with 18 bases in the middle. The CDR3 DNA reads TGTGCCAGCAGCTTAAACCCCCGACTCGCTAGGGATGAGCAGTTCTTC. Its translation: CASSLNPRLARDEQFF.

This clone occurred a few times. The V call is TRBV27, the J call TRBJ2-7, with TRBD2 matching 8 bases. Germline CDR1 and CDR2: MNHEY and SMNVEV (reference sequence). V shed 6 bases, J shed 2 bases, and the junction held 9 bases outside the gene matches. This CDR3 comprises 15 residues. The chain's CDR3 is CASSTLGLVTYEQYF. The CDR3 DNA is TGTGCCAGCAGCACGCTGGGACTAGTCACCTACGAGCAGTACTTC.

This clone was seen a single time. The rearrangement joins TRBV9 to TRBJ2-3; 13 bases agree with TRBD2. This CDR3 contains 18 residues. J was trimmed by 3 bases and V by 4 bases; bases with no gene match: 11. Germline lookup yields CDR1 SGDLS and CDR2 YYNGEE. The CDR3 nucleotides are TGTGCCAGCAGCATGACTAGCGGGAGGAGGGGAACAACAGATACGCAGTATTTT. Protein: CASSMTSGRRGTTDTQYF.

The V call is TRBV18, the J call TRBJ2-6, with 10 positions matching TRBD1. The CDR3 has 16 residues. CDR1 is KGHSH and CDR2 is LQKENI in the germline V gene. V lost 5 bases, J lost 0 bases, and 1 base stayed unmatched. The CDR3 here is CASSGQGVSGANVLTF. The CDR3 region has the DNA TGTGCCAGCTCAGGACAGGGGGTCTCTGGGGCCAACGTCCTGACTTTC.

The chain is built from TRBV5-1 and TRBJ1-1; TRBD1 might be the D (5 bases). V dropped 0 bases and J dropped 1 base, with 7 bases sitting between them. The CDR3 spans 14 residues. Germline-derived CDR1 and CDR2 are SGHRS and YFSETQ. In DNA form, the CDR3 reads TGCGCCAGCAGCTTGGTTGGGGGGAACACTGAAGCTTTCTTT. It specifies CASSLVGGNTEAFF.

The chain uses TRBV3-1 (or the pseudogene TRBV3-2) and TRBJ2-7; TRBD1 or TRBD2 may be the D gene (6 bases each). The germline V gene has CDR1 LGHDT and CDR2 YNNKEL (reference sequence). This CDR3 contains 16 residues. V was cut by 4 bases and J by 7 bases, with 23 bases left in between. CDR3 protein: CASSPGTGGRSGEQYF. CDR3 DNA: TGTGCCAGCAGCCCGGGGACTGGGGGGCGGTCGGGGGAGCAGTACTTC.

The rearrangement uses TRBV28 and TRBJ2-7; tentatively, D is TRBD1 or TRBD2 (5 bases each). V lost 7 bases and J 11 bases, leaving 15 bases between the germline ends. The CDR3 is 11 amino acids. CDR1 is MDHEN, CDR2 SYDVKM, per germline. The CDR3 coding sequence is TGTGCCAGCATCGATGCAGGGAGTAAGTACTTC. It codes for CASIDAGSKYF.

The chain recombines TRBV7-2 with TRBJ2-7; D remains ambiguous. Trimming removed 1 base at V and 2 bases at J, with 6 bases between. Germline V gene data show CDR1 as SGHTA and CDR2 as FQGNSA. The CDR3 totals 13 residues. CDR3 protein: CASSLGRTYEQYF. The CDR3, as DNA: TGTGCCAGCAGCTTAGGCCGAACCTACGAGCAGTACTTC. Full variable domain (missing parts from reference TRBV7-2 and TRBJ2-7): GAGVSQSPSNKVTEKGKDVELRCDPISGHTALYWYRQSLGQGLEFLIYFQGNSAPDKSGLPSDRFSAERTGGSVSTLTIQRTQQEDSAVYLCASSLGRTYEQYFGPGTRLTVT.

The V gene is TRBV11-3, the J gene TRBJ2-5; 9 bases match TRBD2. V lost 5 bases to trimming and J lost 5 bases; unmatched junction nucleotides: 12. There are 16 residues in the CDR3. Germline-derived CDR1 and CDR2 are SGHNT and YENEEA. The CDR3 coding sequence is TGTGCCAGCAGCCATCTTAGCGGGAGTCGGGGGGAGACCCAGTACTTC. It yields the protein CASSHLSGSRGETQYF.

This chain joins TRBV7-2 and TRBJ1-5, with D uncertain. The ends were cut back, 2 bases at V and 3 bases at J, with 8 bases in the middle. The CDR3 contains 14 residues. Germline CDR1 SGHTA, CDR2 FQGNSA. Here the CDR3 DNA reads TGTGCCAGCAGCTTAAAACCCGACAATCAGCCCCAGCATTTT. Its protein is CASSLKPDNQPQHF.

The chain is built from TRBV9 and TRBJ2-1; D is perhaps TRBD2 (5 bases). From germline, CDR1 is SGDLS and CDR2 YYNGEE. V shed 4 bases and J shed 8 bases, with 13 bases lying between them. CDR3 size: 13 residues. The CDR3 nucleotides are TGTGCCAGCAGCCCCCGCTGGGGAGATGAGCAGTTCTTC. It encodes CASSPRWGDEQFF.

This clone was observed a handful of times. The genes are TRBV6-6 and TRBJ2-3, with 9 bases identical to TRBD2. This CDR3 has 15 residues. CDR1 MNHNY and CDR2 SVGAGI come from the germline V gene (reference sequence). Trimming took 2 bases from V and 1 from J; bases not matched to a gene: 1. The CDR3 sequence: CASSYGGRGTDTQYF. CDR3 sequence (DNA): TGTGCCAGCAGTTACGGCGGGAGGGGCACAGATACGCAGTATTTT.

This clone has just a few counts. The chain uses TRBV6-5 and TRBJ2-7; 9 nucleotides match TRBD2. The germline gives CDR1 MNHEY, CDR2 SVGAGI. The CDR3 has 14 amino acids. The junction had 7 bases not matched to a gene; V was cut back by 6 bases and J by 4 bases. The CDR3 nucleotides read TGTGCCAGCAGGAGAGCGGGAGGTATGTACGAGCAGTACTTC. Translating it yields CASRRAGGMYEQYF.

CDR3 amino acids: CASSLVLGDGYTF. CDR3 DNA sequence: TGTGCCAGCAGCTTAGTTCTCGGGGATGGCTACACCTTC. The chain couples TRBV7-9 to TRBJ1-2; no reliable D call. Trimming took 1 base from V and 6 from J, leaving 9 bases between them. This CDR3 region has 13 residues. Germline assignment: CDR1 SEHNR and CDR2 FQNEAQ (reference sequence). The full variable domain, with the rest looked up from reference TRBV7-9 and TRBJ1-2, is DTGVSQNPRHKITKRGQNVTFRCDPISEHNRLYWYRQTLGQGPEFLTYFQNEAQLEKSRLLSDRFSAERPKGSFSTLEIQRTEQGDSAMYLCASSLVLGDGYTFGSGTRLTVV.

The chain has TRBV28 and TRBJ2-5; 8 nucleotides line up with TRBD1. This CDR3 has 15 amino acids. Germline V gives CDR1 MDHEN, CDR2 SYDVKM. V was clipped by 3 bases and J by 6 bases; unmatched bases: 9. The CDR3 DNA follows: TGTGCCAGCAGTTTGGGCAGGGGGCAGGGAAAGACCCAGTACTTC. This encodes CASSLGRGQGKTQYF.

The V and J genes are TRBV25-1 and TRBJ1-2, with 7 bases matching TRBD1. Germline CDR1 MGHDK, CDR2 SYGVNS. This CDR3 is built from 15 residues. The junction had 6 bases not matched to a gene; V was cut back by 3 bases and J by 2 bases. The CDR3 DNA is TGTGCCAGCAGTGACCCGACAGGGTCGAACTATGGCTACACCTTC. It specifies CASSDPTGSNYGYTF.

This clone has just a few counts. The rearrangement links TRBV7-2 to TRBJ2-7; 11 bases match TRBD2. Germline trimming cut 6 bases from V and 3 bases from J; bases unmatched to any gene: 4. This CDR3 spans 14 amino acids. The germline gives CDR1 SGHTA, CDR2 FQGNSA. The CDR3 DNA is TGTGCCAGCAGGCCCACTAGCGGGGGCTACGAGCAGTACTTC. Residues: CASRPTSGGYEQYF.

V is TRBV27 and J is TRBJ2-1, with TRBD2 identical over 9 bases. The germline gives CDR1 MNHEY, CDR2 SMNVEV (reference sequence). Trimming cost V 6 bases and J 4 bases; bases outside gene matches: 7. The CDR3 has 15 residues. This CDR3 reads CASRNSGGPYNEQFF. In nucleotides, the CDR3 is TGTGCCAGCAGGAATAGCGGGGGCCCATACAATGAGCAGTTCTTC.

V usage is TRBV12-5 and J usage is TRBJ1-6; D gene uncertain. The germline V and J ends were trimmed by 0 bases and 5 bases, with 5 bases remaining between them. CDR1 LGHNT and CDR2 FRNRAP come from the germline V gene. The CDR3 extends over 14 amino acids. CDR3 residues: CASGLVGNNSPLHF. DNA for the CDR3: TGTGCTAGTGGTTTGGTCGGGAATAATTCACCCCTCCACTTT.

This chain uses TRBV18 with TRBJ2-5; 7 bases agree with TRBD2. Trimming at V came to 3 bases and at J to 5 bases, leaving 9 bases not matched to a gene. Germline loops: CDR1 KGHSH, CDR2 LQKENI. The CDR3 runs 15 residues. The CDR3 DNA is TGTGCCAGCTCACCGGCGGGAGATTCTGGGGAGACCCAGTACTTC. Translated, it gives CASSPAGDSGETQYF.

This clone is large by share. This chain uses TRBV28 with TRBJ2-1; 7 positions match TRBD2. The germline gives CDR1 MDHEN, CDR2 SYDVKM. The junction had 13 bases not matched to a gene; V was cut back by 4 bases and J by 7 bases. The CDR3 totals 16 residues. The CDR3 nucleotides read TGTGCCAGCAGTTCCCTCATGACTAGCCCAGGGAATGAGCAGTTCTTC. It translates to CASSSLMTSPGNEQFF.